This TCR beta chain was documented in a study of blood T cells in healthy people across ages. Then a second PCR, running roughly 7 to 11 cycles, was carried out with a sample-barcoded 5' primer and a J-beta primer mix. TCRdb fed the 5' RACE reads into MiXCR, producing one record per CDR3 protein. This sample carries fewer than 1 million distinct CDR3 sequences, around 45% of them seen once, and the ten largest clones take around 21%. As for this clonotype: Its cognate antigen is unknown.

V lost 5 bases, J lost 5 bases, and 12 bases lay in between. Germline values: CDR1 LGHDT, CDR2 YNNKEL (reference sequence). This CDR3 comprises 14 residues. Donors gave roughly 9.1 milliliters of peripheral blood apiece. The authors extracted at least 5 micrograms of total RNA per sample. Points from the study as a whole: It was held that diversity estimates obtained from one million T cells represented underestimates. Samples with more naive T cells showed higher observed beta diversity.

Sequencing used blood. This receptor was obtained from a man between 60 and 75 years old in good health. The rearrangement joins TRBV3-1 to TRBJ1-4, with D possibly matching TRBD1 (6 bases). The CDR3 loop reads CASSIQGGNEKLFF. CDR3 nucleotides: TGTGCCAGCAGCATACAAGGGGGAAATGAAAAACTGTTTTTT.